This is a list of T cell receptor beta chains from one sample in a study of beta chain features in type 1 diabetes. The assay was immunoSEQ multiplex PCR, and TCRdb's table has in-frame clones only and misses some. The sample records 350,000 to 400,000 clones, approximately 15% being singletons. The material sequenced was naive CD4+ T cells from blood. Receptor source: a woman aged 18-29 years in good health. Each CDR3 is given with its conserved first and last residue. Each record gives: V gene, J gene, D gene, clone size, CDR3 DNA, CDR3 protein. The D gene is left open where the match is weak. Size values are once, few and many counts, or a class for expanded clones, and some rows have none.

v_call: TRBV13; j_call: TRBJ1-3; d_call: .; clone_size: few; cdr3_nt: TGTGCCAGCAGCTTGGCGGGACTCTCTGGAAACACCATATATTTT; cdr3_aa: CASSLAGLSGNTIYF
v_call: TRBV27; j_call: TRBJ2-3; d_call: TRBD2; clone_size: .; cdr3_nt: TGTGCCAGCAGTTTATCTAGGACTAGCTCCTTCACAGATACGCAGTATTTT; cdr3_aa: CASSLSRTSSFTDTQYF
v_call: TRBV9; j_call: TRBJ2-5; d_call: .; clone_size: .; cdr3_nt: TGTGCCAGCAGCGTAGGCGGGTTCCCAGAGACCCAGTACTTC; cdr3_aa: CASSVGGFPETQYF
v_call: TRBV4-1; j_call: TRBJ2-7; d_call: .; clone_size: few; cdr3_nt: TGCGCCAGCAGCCAACAGGGGAGAGAGCGGGGCGGAGAGCAGTACTTC; cdr3_aa: CASSQQGRERGGEQYF
v_call: TRBV6-6; j_call: TRBJ2-3; d_call: TRBD2; clone_size: .; cdr3_nt: TGTGCCAGCAGTCGACTAGCGGGAGAGGGCACAGATACGCAGTATTTT; cdr3_aa: CASSRLAGEGTDTQYF
v_call: TRBV6-6; j_call: TRBJ2-7; d_call: TRBD1; clone_size: .; cdr3_nt: TGTGCCAGCAGTTCCGAAGGGGGCACGCTCTACGAGCAGTACTTC; cdr3_aa: CASSSEGGTLYEQYF
v_call: TRBV6-5; j_call: TRBJ1-2; d_call: TRBD1; clone_size: .; cdr3_nt: TGTGCCAGCAGTTACCGGGACAGGGGGACCGGTGGCTACACCTTC; cdr3_aa: CASSYRDRGTGGYTF
v_call: TRBV6-6; j_call: TRBJ2-7; d_call: .; clone_size: few; cdr3_nt: TGTGCCAGCAGTTCCCCGACTAGAGGCTACGAGCAGTACTTC; cdr3_aa: CASSSPTRGYEQYF
v_call: TRBV5-1; j_call: TRBJ2-7; d_call: TRBD2; clone_size: .; cdr3_nt: TGCGCCAGCAGCACCTCTAGCGGGAGTATCTACGAGCAGTACTTC; cdr3_aa: CASSTSSGSIYEQYF
v_call: TRBV5-1; j_call: TRBJ1-1; d_call: .; clone_size: .; cdr3_nt: TGCGCCAGCAGCTTCCAATCTACAGACACTGAAGCTTTCTTT; cdr3_aa: CASSFQSTDTEAFF
v_call: TRBV2; j_call: TRBJ2-3; d_call: TRBD1; clone_size: few; cdr3_nt: TGTGCCAGCAGGAAAGAGACAGGGATCCTTCGAGATACGCAGTATTTT; cdr3_aa: CASRKETGILRDTQYF
v_call: TRBV18; j_call: TRBJ1-2; d_call: .; clone_size: .; cdr3_nt: TGTGCCAGCTCACCAATCGCGTCAATTAACTATGGCTACACCTTC; cdr3_aa: CASSPIASINYGYTF
v_call: TRBV10-3; j_call: TRBJ2-1; d_call: .; clone_size: .; cdr3_nt: TGTGCCATCAGTGAGAGACTAGTACGGGAGCAGTTCTTC; cdr3_aa: CAISERLVREQFF
v_call: TRBV30; j_call: TRBJ1-1; d_call: .; clone_size: few; cdr3_nt: TGTGCCTGGAGTTCCTCAGGGAACACTGAAGCTTTCTTT; cdr3_aa: CAWSSSGNTEAFF
v_call: TRBV5-4; j_call: TRBJ2-6; d_call: .; clone_size: .; cdr3_nt: TGTGCCAGCAGCTCTCTGACACTTTCTGGGGCCAACGTCCTGACTTTC; cdr3_aa: CASSSLTLSGANVLTF
v_call: TRBV14; j_call: TRBJ1-2; d_call: .; clone_size: .; cdr3_nt: TGTGCCAGCAGCCCACAGGGTTTGGATGGCTACACCTTC; cdr3_aa: CASSPQGLDGYTF
v_call: TRBV28; j_call: TRBJ2-7; d_call: TRBD1; clone_size: few; cdr3_nt: TGTGCCAGCAGTTTCGGGACAGAGTACGAGCAGTACTTC; cdr3_aa: CASSFGTEYEQYF
v_call: TRBV29-1; j_call: TRBJ2-3; d_call: TRBD2; clone_size: .; cdr3_nt: TGCAGCGCTGGGACTAGTCAGGAAGGGGATACGCAGTATTTT; cdr3_aa: CSAGTSQEGDTQYF
v_call: TRBV5-8; j_call: TRBJ1-5; d_call: .; clone_size: .; cdr3_nt: TGTGCCAGCAGCTTGCTAGGGGCAAATCAGCCCCAGCATTTT; cdr3_aa: CASSLLGANQPQHF
v_call: TRBV7-9; j_call: TRBJ2-3; d_call: .; clone_size: .; cdr3_nt: TGTGCCAGCAGCTCGGGACTTAGGACAGATACGCAGTATTTT; cdr3_aa: CASSSGLRTDTQYF
v_call: TRBV18; j_call: TRBJ2-7; d_call: TRBD1; clone_size: .; cdr3_nt: TGTGCCAGCTCACCACCGGGACAGCCTTACGAGCAGTACTTC; cdr3_aa: CASSPPGQPYEQYF
v_call: TRBV30; j_call: TRBJ1-4; d_call: .; clone_size: few; cdr3_nt: TGTGCCTGGAAGCGCCGGGGATTGGCAACTAATGAAAAACTGTTTTTT; cdr3_aa: CAWKRRGLATNEKLFF
v_call: TRBV29-1; j_call: TRBJ2-3; d_call: TRBD2; clone_size: .; cdr3_nt: TGCAGCGTGGGGGTCCTAGCGGGACTCACAGATACGCAGTATTTT; cdr3_aa: CSVGVLAGLTDTQYF
v_call: TRBV29-1; j_call: TRBJ1-1; d_call: TRBD1; clone_size: .; cdr3_nt: TGCAGCGTTAAAGTCCGGGACAGGGGTCCCACTGAAGCTTTCTTT; cdr3_aa: CSVKVRDRGPTEAFF
v_call: TRBV7-9; j_call: TRBJ2-1; d_call: .; clone_size: few; cdr3_nt: TGTGCCAGCAGCTTATACCCCGGGGACTCTAAACATGAGCAGTTCTTC; cdr3_aa: CASSLYPGDSKHEQFF
v_call: TRBV30; j_call: TRBJ1-2; d_call: .; clone_size: few; cdr3_nt: TGTGCCTGGAGTCGGTTCAACTATGGCTACACCTTC; cdr3_aa: CAWSRFNYGYTF
v_call: TRBV18; j_call: TRBJ2-7; d_call: TRBD1; clone_size: .; cdr3_nt: TGTGCCAGCTCACCAGGGACAGGGGGGCACGAGCAGTACTTC; cdr3_aa: CASSPGTGGHEQYF
v_call: TRBV7-9; j_call: TRBJ1-4; d_call: .; clone_size: few; cdr3_nt: TGTGCCAGCAGCTTACGGGGTAGACAACGGGGAGCTAATGAAAAACTGTTTTTT; cdr3_aa: CASSLRGRQRGANEKLFF
v_call: TRBV2; j_call: TRBJ2-1; d_call: .; clone_size: few; cdr3_nt: TGTGCCAGCCGTATGGGCAGCCACTACAATGAGCAGTTCTTC; cdr3_aa: CASRMGSHYNEQFF
v_call: TRBV2; j_call: TRBJ1-1; d_call: .; clone_size: few; cdr3_nt: TGTGCCAGCAGAAGAGATCTGAACACTGAAGCTTTCTTT; cdr3_aa: CASRRDLNTEAFF
v_call: TRBV21-1; j_call: TRBJ1-2; d_call: .; clone_size: .; cdr3_nt: TGTGCCAGCAGCAAAACCTCCAGGGGTAACTATGGCTACACCTTC; cdr3_aa: CASSKTSRGNYGYTF
v_call: TRBV6-5; j_call: TRBJ1-2; d_call: .; clone_size: few; cdr3_nt: TGTGCCAGCAGTCAAGCTCAAAGAGGCGGCTACACCTTC; cdr3_aa: CASSQAQRGGYTF
v_call: TRBV30; j_call: TRBJ1-1; d_call: TRBD1; clone_size: few; cdr3_nt: TGTGCCTGGGTTTGGACAGGGTTTGGGGAAGCTTTCTTT; cdr3_aa: CAWVWTGFGEAFF
v_call: TRBV15; j_call: TRBJ1-5; d_call: .; clone_size: few; cdr3_nt: TGTGCCACCAGCTGGGACATTAATCAGCCCCAGCATTTT; cdr3_aa: CATSWDINQPQHF
v_call: TRBV9; j_call: TRBJ2-7; d_call: .; clone_size: few; cdr3_nt: TGTGCCAGCAGCGTAAGCCCTCCCCCCCTCGGGGACTACGAGCAGTACTTC; cdr3_aa: CASSVSPPPLGDYEQYF
v_call: TRBV6-5; j_call: TRBJ1-4; d_call: .; clone_size: .; cdr3_nt: TGTGCCACCTATAATGAAAAACTGTTTTTT; cdr3_aa: CATYNEKLFF
v_call: TRBV7-9; j_call: TRBJ1-1; d_call: TRBD1; clone_size: few; cdr3_nt: TGTGCCAGCAGCCACCGGGACAGGAACACTGAAGCTTTCTTT; cdr3_aa: CASSHRDRNTEAFF
v_call: TRBV19; j_call: TRBJ2-5; d_call: .; clone_size: .; cdr3_nt: TGTGCCAGTAGTATAGAAGGCCAGGAAGAGACCCAGTACTTC; cdr3_aa: CASSIEGQEETQYF
v_call: TRBV27; j_call: TRBJ1-4; d_call: TRBD1; clone_size: .; cdr3_nt: TGTGCCAGCAGTCTTGGACAGGCCTATGAAAAACTGTTTTTT; cdr3_aa: CASSLGQAYEKLFF
v_call: TRBV30; j_call: TRBJ2-3; d_call: .; clone_size: few; cdr3_nt: TGTGCCTGGAGTTGGCGGGGACCCACAGATACGCAGTATTTT; cdr3_aa: CAWSWRGPTDTQYF
v_call: TRBV18; j_call: TRBJ1-4; d_call: .; clone_size: once; cdr3_nt: TGTGCCAGCTCACCACCCGTCGCTGGGGGGGCCATTAATGAAAAACTGTTTTTT; cdr3_aa: CASSPPVAGGAINEKLFF
v_call: TRBV7-2; j_call: TRBJ2-4; d_call: TRBD1; clone_size: few; cdr3_nt: TGTGCCAGCATCCACTGGACAGGCCCAAGCATTCAGTACTTC; cdr3_aa: CASIHWTGPSIQYF
v_call: TRBV19; j_call: TRBJ2-3; d_call: TRBD2; clone_size: few; cdr3_nt: TGTGCCAGTAGTACTCGGCGACTAGCGGGAGGGACAGATACGCAGTATTTT; cdr3_aa: CASSTRRLAGGTDTQYF
v_call: TRBV18; j_call: TRBJ2-2; d_call: .; clone_size: .; cdr3_nt: TGTGCCAGCTCACCATTTACCGGGGAAGCCGGGGAGCTGTTTTTT; cdr3_aa: CASSPFTGEAGELFF
v_call: TRBV5-4; j_call: TRBJ2-5; d_call: .; clone_size: few; cdr3_nt: TGTGCCAGCAGCTTGGCCGTGGGGGCAGGGGAGACCCAGTACTTC; cdr3_aa: CASSLAVGAGETQYF
v_call: TRBV7-2; j_call: TRBJ2-1; d_call: .; clone_size: few; cdr3_nt: TGTGCCAGCAGCCCCGGGACTGGTTACAATGAGCAGTTCTTC; cdr3_aa: CASSPGTGYNEQFF
v_call: TRBV28; j_call: TRBJ1-2; d_call: TRBD1; clone_size: .; cdr3_nt: TGTGCCAGCAGTTTATGGCCGACAGGGACCGGCTACACCTTC; cdr3_aa: CASSLWPTGTGYTF
v_call: TRBV30; j_call: TRBJ2-7; d_call: .; clone_size: .; cdr3_nt: TGTGCCTGGAGTGCTAACAGGGCCCCCTCCTACGAGCAGTACTTC; cdr3_aa: CAWSANRAPSYEQYF
v_call: TRBV5-1; j_call: TRBJ1-1; d_call: .; clone_size: .; cdr3_nt: TGCGCCAGCAGCTTGGAGCTGGTAAACACTGAAGCTTTCTTT; cdr3_aa: CASSLELVNTEAFF
v_call: TRBV30; j_call: TRBJ2-7; d_call: TRBD1; clone_size: .; cdr3_nt: TGTGCCTGGAACCGGGGACAGGGGGGTTACGAGCAGTACTTC; cdr3_aa: CAWNRGQGGYEQYF